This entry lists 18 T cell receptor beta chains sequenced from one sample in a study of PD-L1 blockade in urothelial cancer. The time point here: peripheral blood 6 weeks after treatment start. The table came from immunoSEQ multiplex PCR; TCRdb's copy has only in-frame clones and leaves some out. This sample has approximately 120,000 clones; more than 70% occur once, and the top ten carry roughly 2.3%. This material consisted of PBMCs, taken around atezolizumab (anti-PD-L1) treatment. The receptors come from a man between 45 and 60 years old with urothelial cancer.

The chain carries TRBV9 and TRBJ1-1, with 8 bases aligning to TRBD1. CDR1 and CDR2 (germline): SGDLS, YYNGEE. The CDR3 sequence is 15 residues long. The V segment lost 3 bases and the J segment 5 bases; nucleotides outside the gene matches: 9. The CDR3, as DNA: TGTGCCAGCAGCGCTTCCGGGACAGGTGGGACTGAAGCTTTCTTT. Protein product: CASSASGTGGTEAFF.

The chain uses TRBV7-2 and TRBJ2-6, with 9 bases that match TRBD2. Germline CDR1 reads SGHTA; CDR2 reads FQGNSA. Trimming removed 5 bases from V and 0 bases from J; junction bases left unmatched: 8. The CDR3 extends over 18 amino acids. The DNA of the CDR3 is TGTGCCAGCAGCCGCCTCAGCGGGAGGTCCTCTGGGGCCAACGTCCTGACTTTC. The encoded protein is CASSRLSGRSSGANVLTF.

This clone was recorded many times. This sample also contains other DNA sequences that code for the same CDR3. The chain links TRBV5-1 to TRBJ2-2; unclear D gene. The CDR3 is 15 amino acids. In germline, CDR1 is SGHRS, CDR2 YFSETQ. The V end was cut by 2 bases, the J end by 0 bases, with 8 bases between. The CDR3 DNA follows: TGCGCCAGCAGCTTCGGCGGTACGAACACCGGGGAGCTGTTTTTT. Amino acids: CASSFGGTNTGELFF.

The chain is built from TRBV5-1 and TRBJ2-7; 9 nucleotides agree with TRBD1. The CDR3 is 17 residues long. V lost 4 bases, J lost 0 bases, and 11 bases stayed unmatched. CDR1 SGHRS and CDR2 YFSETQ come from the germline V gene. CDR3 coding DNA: TGCGCCAGCAGCCCCGTGGGGGACAGGGCGTACTCCTACGAGCAGTACTTC. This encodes CASSPVGDRAYSYEQYF.

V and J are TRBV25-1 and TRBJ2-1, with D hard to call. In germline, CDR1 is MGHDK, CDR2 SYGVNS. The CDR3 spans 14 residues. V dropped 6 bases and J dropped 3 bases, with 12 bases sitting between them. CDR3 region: CASRRSDIYNEQFF. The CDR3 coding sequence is TGTGCCAGCAGGCGCAGCGATATCTACAATGAGCAGTTCTTC. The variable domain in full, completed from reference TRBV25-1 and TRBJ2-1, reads EADIYQTPRYLVIGTGKKITLECSQTMGHDKMYWYQQDPGMELHLIHYSYGVNSTEKGDLSSESTVSRIRTEHFPLTLESARPSHTSQYLCASRRSDIYNEQFFGPGTRLTVL.

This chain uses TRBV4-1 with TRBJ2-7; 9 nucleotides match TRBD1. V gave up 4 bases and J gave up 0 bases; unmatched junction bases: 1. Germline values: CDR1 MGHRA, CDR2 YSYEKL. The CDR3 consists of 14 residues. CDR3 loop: CASSLDRGSYEQYF. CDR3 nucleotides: TGCGCCAGCAGCCTGGACAGGGGCTCCTACGAGCAGTACTTC.

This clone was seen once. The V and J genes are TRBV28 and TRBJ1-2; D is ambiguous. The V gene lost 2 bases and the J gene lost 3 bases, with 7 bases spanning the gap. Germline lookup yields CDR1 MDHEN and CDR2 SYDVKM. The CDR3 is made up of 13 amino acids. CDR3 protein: CASSLALYYGYTF. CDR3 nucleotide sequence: TGTGCCAGCAGTTTAGCGCTATACTATGGCTACACCTTC.

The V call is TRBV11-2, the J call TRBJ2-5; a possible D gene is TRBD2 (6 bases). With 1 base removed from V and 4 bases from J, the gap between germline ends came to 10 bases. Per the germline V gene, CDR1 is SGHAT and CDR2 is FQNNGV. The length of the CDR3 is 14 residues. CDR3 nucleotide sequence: TGTGCCAGCAGCTTAGGCCCGGGACTAGAGACCCAGTACTTC. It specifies CASSLGPGLETQYF.

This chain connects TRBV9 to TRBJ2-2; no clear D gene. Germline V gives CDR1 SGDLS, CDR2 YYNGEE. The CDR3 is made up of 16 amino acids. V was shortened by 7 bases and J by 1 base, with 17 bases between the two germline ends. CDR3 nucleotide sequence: TGTGCCAGCTCCCCTAGGTCTCTTCAGAACACCGGGGAGCTGTTTTTT. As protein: CASSPRSLQNTGELFF.

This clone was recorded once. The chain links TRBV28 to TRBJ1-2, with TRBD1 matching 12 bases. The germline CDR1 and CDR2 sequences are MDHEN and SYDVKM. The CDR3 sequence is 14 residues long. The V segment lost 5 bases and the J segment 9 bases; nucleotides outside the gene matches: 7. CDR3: CASSAGQGARRYTF. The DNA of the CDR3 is TGTGCCAGCAGTGCGGGACAGGGGGCCCGACGCTACACCTTC.

The CDR3 DNA is TGTGCCAGCAGACCCACGGGGGAGGGCCACAATGAGCAGTTCTTC. It specifies CASRPTGEGHNEQFF. The chain recombines TRBV7-2 with TRBJ2-1, with 7 bases that match TRBD2. This CDR3 comprises 15 residues. CDR1 SGHTA and CDR2 FQGNSA come from the germline V gene. V dropped 6 bases and J dropped 5; count of bases not matched to a gene: 10.

Here the CDR3 reads CASGRRGMSGNTIYF. DNA of the CDR3: TGTGCCAGCGGGCGAAGGGGGATGTCTGGAAACACCATATATTTT. The chain employs TRBV6-6 and TRBJ1-3, with TRBD1 as a possible D gene (6 bases). CDR3 length equals 15 residues. The V end lost 8 bases, the J end lost 1 base, and 15 bases lay between the germline ends. Germline loops: CDR1 MNHNY, CDR2 SVGAGI (reference sequence).

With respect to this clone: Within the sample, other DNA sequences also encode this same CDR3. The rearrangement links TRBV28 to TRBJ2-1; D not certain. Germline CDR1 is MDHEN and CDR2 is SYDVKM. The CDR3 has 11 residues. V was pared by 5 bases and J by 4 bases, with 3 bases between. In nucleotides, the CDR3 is TGTGCCAGCAGTCTGTACAATGAGCAGTTCTTC. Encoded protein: CASSLYNEQFF.

CDR3 nucleotides: TGTGCCAGTACCCCAACCGGGACTAGCATTCGTGAGCAGTTCTTC. Its translation is CASTPTGTSIREQFF. This rearrangement joins TRBV19 to TRBJ2-1; TRBD2 matches 9 bases. The germline gives CDR1 LNHDA, CDR2 SQIVND (reference sequence). The CDR3 totals 15 residues. V shed 7 bases, J shed 9 bases, and the junction held 13 bases outside the gene matches.

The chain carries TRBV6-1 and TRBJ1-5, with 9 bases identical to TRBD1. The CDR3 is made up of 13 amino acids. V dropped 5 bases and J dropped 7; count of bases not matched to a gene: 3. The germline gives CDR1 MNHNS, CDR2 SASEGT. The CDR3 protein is CASSSGQGQPQHF. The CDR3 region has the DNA TGTGCCAGCAGTTCGGGACAGGGCCAGCCCCAGCATTTT.

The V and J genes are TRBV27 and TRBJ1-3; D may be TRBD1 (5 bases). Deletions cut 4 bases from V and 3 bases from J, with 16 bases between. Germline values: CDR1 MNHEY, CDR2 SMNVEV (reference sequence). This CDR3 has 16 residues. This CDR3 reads CASSSWGGESGNTIYF. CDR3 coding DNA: TGTGCCAGCAGTTCATGGGGGGGAGAGAGTGGAAACACCATATATTTT.

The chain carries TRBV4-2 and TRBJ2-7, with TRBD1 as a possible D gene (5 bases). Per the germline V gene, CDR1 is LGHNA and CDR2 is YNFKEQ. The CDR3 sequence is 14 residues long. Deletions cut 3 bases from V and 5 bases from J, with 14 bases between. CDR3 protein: CASSQTPGNHEQYF. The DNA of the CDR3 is TGTGCCAGCAGCCAGACGCCAGGGAACCACGAGCAGTACTTC.

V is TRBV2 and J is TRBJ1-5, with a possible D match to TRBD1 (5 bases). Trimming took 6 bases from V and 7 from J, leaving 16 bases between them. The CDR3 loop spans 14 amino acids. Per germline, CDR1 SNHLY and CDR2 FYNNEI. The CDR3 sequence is CASRPDSLLQPQHF. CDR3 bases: TGTGCCAGCAGACCCGACAGTTTACTCCAGCCCCAGCATTTT. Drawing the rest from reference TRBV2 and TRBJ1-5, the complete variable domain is EPEVTQTPSHQVTQMGQEVILRCVPISNHLYFYWYRQILGQKVEFLVSFYNNEISEKSEIFDDQFSVERPDGSNFTLKIRSTKLEDSAMYFCASRPDSLLQPQHFGDGTRLSIL.